Listed here is a single TCR beta chain. Germline-derived CDR1 and CDR2 are SGDLS and YYNGEE. V lost 3 bases to trimming and J lost 2 bases, with 15 bases between them. The CDR3 is 15 residues long. The method was immunoSEQ multiplex PCR; TCRdb's version includes in-frame clones alone and lacks a portion of them. Altogether around 100,000 clones are present, nearly 90% being singletons, with the ten largest covering 2.5% to 3%. The data derive from a study of T cell responses to AZD1222 COVID-19 vaccine. The sample was peripheral blood, taken on day 0 of AZD1222 vaccination. The chain uses TRBV9 and TRBJ2-7, with TRBD1 as a possible D gene (6 bases). This receptor was obtained from an adult in good health. CDR3 bases: TGTGCCAGCAGCGCGGGACAAACAGAAACCTACGAGCAGTACTTC. The encoded protein is CASSAGQTETYEQYF.